The rows below give T cell receptor beta chains drawn from one sample of a study of T cells in Graves' hyperthyroidism and ophthalmopathy. Via MiXCR, TCRdb re-called the multiplex PCR reads, giving one row per CDR3 protein. The sample carries about 840,000 distinct CDR3 sequences, about two fifths recorded once. Specimen: blood. The origin of the receptors is a man aged 18-30 years with Graves' hyperthyroidism. Each CDR3 is given with its conserved first and last residue.

CDR3aa: CAISESGTPTGELFF
v_gene: TRBV10-3

CDR3aa: CASRPTGETGYTF
v_gene: TRBV7-9

CDR3aa: CASFPGTVFRGYTF
v_gene: TRBV10-3

CDR3aa: CASSQVYVGRTEAFF
v_gene: TRBV4-1

CDR3aa: CSARLPGETQYF
v_gene: TRBV20-1

CDR3aa: CASRATGNTGELFF
v_gene: TRBV11-2

CDR3aa: CSAQGAYGYTF
v_gene: TRBV20-1

CDR3aa: CSARHGQGATFNTEAFF
v_gene: TRBV20-1

CDR3aa: CSIRTSYYEQYF
v_gene: TRBV29-1

CDR3aa: CASSLGQHGNTIYF
v_gene: TRBV5-6

CDR3aa: CSVVVGDGEGFF
v_gene: TRBV29-1

CDR3aa: CASGPAKLNYGYTF
v_gene: TRBV12-5

CDR3aa: CSARDHSVGNTQYF
v_gene: TRBV20-1

CDR3aa: CASSFRGPYEQPQHF
v_gene: TRBV7-3

CDR3aa: CASSSTPGGAGNTIYF
v_gene: TRBV7-9

CDR3aa: CASSPDSYGYTF
v_gene: TRBV7-2

CDR3aa: CASSASSADPNVYF
v_gene: TRBV6-4

CDR3aa: CSVVALDEQYF
v_gene: TRBV29-1

CDR3aa: CSARGLAGVFGETQYF
v_gene: TRBV20-1

CDR3aa: CSAREGAGGHETQYF
v_gene: TRBV20-1

CDR3aa: CASSSRGGGPEETQYF
v_gene: TRBV9

CDR3aa: CASTTGGLLNTGELFF
v_gene: TRBV19

CDR3aa: CASSLENPTLHETQYF
v_gene: TRBV7-9

CDR3aa: CSASRISSYEQYF
v_gene: TRBV20-1

CDR3aa: CSDGLAGRREQFF
v_gene: TRBV29-1

CDR3aa: CASLEASYNSPLHF
v_gene: TRBV25-1

CDR3aa: CASSLDRGPGNTIYF
v_gene: TRBV7-8

CDR3aa: CASSAPRQGGNSPLHF
v_gene: TRBV9

CDR3aa: CATSVPNGLMRNQPQHF
v_gene: TRBV24-1

CDR3aa: CSARDPPEDLNSPLHF
v_gene: TRBV20-1

CDR3aa: CATSRDPGGGEQYF
v_gene: TRBV15

CDR3aa: CSTGLADEQYF
v_gene: TRBV29-1

CDR3aa: CSARPGTDTGELFF
v_gene: TRBV20-1

CDR3aa: CATSRRGFGNTIYF
v_gene: TRBV15

CDR3aa: CASSPTGTYEKLFF
v_gene: TRBV6-1

CDR3aa: CAVAGTGQGYGYTF
v_gene: TRBV12-3/TRBV12-4

CDR3aa: CATSRDRGGVEKLFF
v_gene: TRBV15

CDR3aa: CASSGQGVQPQHF
v_gene: TRBV7-2

CDR3aa: CASRTGVDSPLHF
v_gene: TRBV4-3

CDR3aa: CASSIIDPLGEQYF
v_gene: TRBV7-9

CDR3aa: CASSLLGVGANVLTF
v_gene: TRBV5-1

CDR3aa: CASSPRVDEQYF
v_gene: TRBV7-9

CDR3aa: CASSEVGGLYGYTF
v_gene: TRBV2

CDR3aa: CSACRQGAWNTEAFF
v_gene: TRBV20-1

CDR3aa: CASSYPGLAGSYEQYF
v_gene: TRBV6-9

CDR3aa: CSVGFNTGELFF
v_gene: TRBV29-1

CDR3aa: CSPRSSGNTEAFF
v_gene: TRBV20-1